This T cell receptor (beta chain) originates from a study of blood T cell repertoires in COVID-19. Study-wide background: From the United States, Italy and Spain came samples of acute and convalescent COVID-19. From T cells, B-cell-depleted T cells, or PBMCs came the material, which was cDNA or gDNA.

In the authors' methods: From reference gene primer amplification, estimates of nucleated cell counts were derived. Assay: immunoSEQ multiplex PCR; the TCRdb copy retains only in-frame clones and omits some. For V, J and clone size, that table is used; D and trimming come from the DNA. Of over 95,000 clones detected, more than 70% appear once; the ten largest clones hold more than 7%. The specimen sequenced was peripheral blood. The receptor's source is a woman in her seventies who had recovered from COVID-19.

The CDR3 coding sequence is TGTGCCAGCAGCCAACATGACAGGGGGGGTTCACCCCTCCACTTT. Amino acid sequence: CASSQHDRGGSPLHF. The chain employs TRBV4-2 and TRBJ1-6, with TRBD1 matching 9 bases. V trimming: 2 bases; J trimming: 9 bases; junction bases outside the gene matches: 5. Germline CDR1 and CDR2: LGHNA and YNFKEQ. The CDR3 runs 15 residues.